This T cell receptor (beta chain) was identified during a study of beta chain features in type 1 diabetes. Study-wide points: When Type 1 diabetes patients were examined, their TCRB CDR3s proved moderately but significantly shorter in all four CD4+ subsets.

CDR3 length: 16 residues. CDR1 is ENHRY, CDR2 SYGVKD, per germline. V was pared by 2 bases and J by 2 bases, with 7 bases of the junction left unmatched. All of the isolated RNA was reverse transcribed, so expressed TCRB transcripts were sequenced. Sequencing used immunoSEQ multiplex PCR; TCRdb keeps in-frame clones, though not all of them. The table lists around 150,000 clones, 8.5% to 10% of them singletons. The sample holds a few counts of this clone. Its antigen is still unknown. Each sorted population was over 98% pure. This sequence originates from a woman aged 30 to 39 with type 1 diabetes. The sequenced material came from central memory CD4+ T cells from blood. V and J are TRBV10-3 and TRBJ2-3; TRBD2 agrees at 7 bases. The DNA for the CDR3 is TGTGCCATCAGTGAGGGGGGTAGCGGGTTCACAGATACGCAGTATTTT. Translation: CAISEGGSGFTDTQYF.